Below are 32 T cell receptor beta chains sequenced from a single sample in a study of blood T cell repertoires in COVID-19. Repertoires were generated with immunoSEQ multiplex PCR, while TCRdb's copy carries only in-frame clones and drops some. Of under 250,000 clones listed, roughly four fifths are singletons. The specimen was peripheral blood. Every receptor here comes from a woman in her forties with active or convalescent COVID-19.

In its sample, this clone was seen once. This sequence joins TRBV3-1 (or the pseudogene TRBV3-2) and TRBJ2-1; unclear D gene. Trimming removed 3 bases from V and 6 bases from J, with 21 bases in between. The CDR3 is 17 residues long. CDR1 is LGHDT, CDR2 YNNKEL, per germline (reference sequence). As DNA, the CDR3 is TGTGCCAGCAGCCACGAGCCCGGGTCCTCTTGGCCCAATGAGCAGTTCTTC. Protein product: CASSHEPGSSWPNEQFF.

This sequence joins TRBV7-8 and TRBJ2-1; the match to TRBD2 covers 11 bases. Germline V lookup: CDR1 SGHVS, CDR2 FQNEAQ. The CDR3 is 16 residues long. V was pared by 0 bases and J by 7 bases, with 5 bases of the junction left unmatched. In DNA form, the CDR3 reads TGTGCCAGCAGCTTAGCTAGCGGGGGGGCCTGGAATGAGCAGTTCTTC. This translates into CASSLASGGAWNEQFF. Full variable domain (outside the CDR3, taken from reference TRBV7-8 and TRBJ2-1): GAGVSQSPRYKVAKRGQDVALRCDPISGHVSLFWYQQALGQGPEFLTYFQNEAQLDKSGLPSDRFFAERPEGSVSTLKIQRTQQEDSAVYLCASSLASGGAWNEQFFGPGTRLTVL.

This clone appeared a few times. This rearrangement joins TRBV7-9 to TRBJ1-5; D gene unclear. The CDR3 loop spans 12 amino acids. V was shortened by 5 bases and J by 11 bases, with 13 bases between the two germline ends. Germline assignment: CDR1 SEHNR and CDR2 FQNEAQ (reference sequence). The chain's CDR3 is CASSPPRGAQHF. The CDR3 nucleotides read TGTGCCAGCAGCCCACCCCGGGGAGCCCAGCATTTT.

The V gene is TRBV27, the J gene TRBJ2-1; 9 bases line up with TRBD2. The CDR3 has 15 amino acids. Germline V lookup: CDR1 MNHEY, CDR2 SMNVEV (reference sequence). Losses at the gene ends were 3 bases for V and 8 bases for J; bases not matched to a gene: 8. The CDR3 reads CASSLLAGLVHEQFF. DNA for the CDR3: TGTGCCAGCAGTTTGCTAGCGGGGCTAGTACATGAGCAGTTCTTC.

The chain carries TRBV6-4 and TRBJ1-3; possible D gene TRBD1, 6 bases. The length of the CDR3 is 12 residues. V was trimmed by 7 bases and J by 8 bases, leaving 12 bases between them. CDR1 MRHNA and CDR2 SNTAGT come from the germline V gene. The chain's CDR3 is CASKQQGYTIYF. The CDR3, as DNA: TGTGCCAGCAAACAACAGGGATACACCATATATTTT.

The J gene is TRBJ1-4, the V gene TRBV9, with 8 bases that match TRBD1. Germline loops: CDR1 SGDLS, CDR2 YYNGEE. The CDR3 runs to 17 residues. The trim removed 3 bases at V and 3 bases at J, leaving 10 bases unmatched. This CDR3 reads CASSAWAGGEANEKLFF. For the CDR3, the DNA is TGTGCCAGCAGCGCATGGGCAGGGGGCGAAGCTAATGAAAAACTGTTTTTT.

This clone occurred once. The chain combines TRBV4-2 with TRBJ1-2; 9 bases line up with TRBD1. Unmatched junction bases numbered 7, after V lost 0 bases and J lost 8 bases. The germline CDR1 and CDR2 sequences are LGHNA and YNFKEQ. The CDR3 has 15 residues. CDR3 region: CASSQDSQGARGYTF. The CDR3 DNA sequence: TGTGCCAGCAGCCAAGACTCACAGGGGGCCAGGGGCTACACCTTC.

The gene calls are TRBV12-3 or TRBV12-4 and TRBJ1-1; D is undetermined. The CDR3 covers 12 residues. Trimming removed 4 bases from V and 3 bases from J, with 6 bases in between. The CDR3 DNA reads as TGTGCCAGCAGTTATTATTACACTGAAGCTTTCTTT. Translating gives CASSYYYTEAFF.

The V gene is TRBV27, the J gene TRBJ1-4, with 7 nucleotides matching TRBD1. Germline CDR1 reads MNHEY; CDR2 reads SMNVEV (reference sequence). This CDR3 has 14 amino acids. V shed 0 bases and J 8 bases; nucleotides not matched to a gene: 3. CDR3 DNA sequence: TGTGCCAGCAGTTTATCAGGGGGCCGGGAAAAACTGTTTTTT. It translates to CASSLSGGREKLFF.

This chain links TRBV27 with TRBJ2-2; TRBD1 matches 8 bases. V gave up 3 bases and J gave up 4 bases; unmatched junction bases: 4. This CDR3 is built from 15 residues. Germline lookup yields CDR1 MNHEY and CDR2 SMNVEV (reference sequence). This chain's CDR3 is CASSLGQATTGELFF. The CDR3 region has the DNA TGTGCCAGCAGTTTGGGACAGGCGACCACCGGGGAGCTGTTTTTT.

The chain has TRBV11-3 and TRBJ2-6; D not certain. Germline CDR1 and CDR2: SGHNT and YENEEA. This CDR3 has 15 amino acids. The germline V and J ends were trimmed by 5 bases and 0 bases, with 8 bases remaining between them. The CDR3 nucleotides are TGTGCCAGCAGCCCGATACTCTCTGGGGCCAACGTCCTGACTTTC. The encoded protein is CASSPILSGANVLTF.

To note about this clone: The junction differs from germline at one of its ends, possibly a read error. The chain links TRBV11-3 to TRBJ2-7, with 10 nucleotides matching TRBD2. This CDR3 is built from 16 residues. Germline V gene data show CDR1 as SGHNT and CDR2 as YENEEA. This chain's CDR3 is CASSLSPLAGIYAQYF. CDR3 coding DNA: TGTGCCAGCAGCCTTAGCCCACTAGCGGGGATCTACGCGCAGTACTTC.

J is TRBJ1-4 and V is TRBV4-1; TRBD1 agrees at 8 bases. The CDR3 is 14 amino acids. The germline gives CDR1 MGHRA, CDR2 YSYEKL. V trimming: 4 bases; J trimming: 5 bases; junction bases outside the gene matches: 3. The CDR3 DNA reads TGCGCCAGCAGCCCAGACAGGGGCAATGAAAAACTGTTTTTT. Protein sequence: CASSPDRGNEKLFF.

The rearrangement links TRBV24-1 to TRBJ2-1, with 9 bases matching TRBD2. CDR3 length: 17 residues. V gave up 0 bases and J gave up 9 bases; unmatched junction bases: 11. Germline-derived CDR1 and CDR2 are KGHDR and SFDVKD. CDR3 amino acids: CATSDLQGREGFGEQFF. CDR3 sequence (DNA): TGTGCCACCAGTGATTTGCAGGGGCGGGAGGGCTTCGGTGAGCAGTTCTTC.

This clone was detected once. The rearrangement uses TRBV4-2 and TRBJ1-4, with a weak D call TRBD1 (5 bases). Germline V CDR1 and CDR2: LGHNA, YNFKEQ. The CDR3 has 16 amino acids. Between the trimmed V and J ends, which lost 2 bases and 8 bases, there was a span of 18 bases. CDR3 residues: CASSQLALVTAEKLFF. CDR3 nucleotide sequence: TGTGCCAGCAGCCAACTGGCCCTGGTGACAGCCGAAAAACTGTTTTTT.

For this clone: This sample includes further DNA sequences coding for the same CDR3. The chain uses TRBV27 and TRBJ1-1; D is uncertain. The CDR3 consists of 11 residues. Germline assignment: CDR1 MNHEY and CDR2 SMNVEV (reference sequence). The V gene lost 7 bases and the J gene lost 4 bases, with 7 bases spanning the gap. CDR3 in amino acids: CASTRGTEAFF. The CDR3, as DNA: TGTGCCAGCACGAGAGGCACTGAAGCTTTCTTT.

This chain uses TRBV12-5 with TRBJ1-1; 7 bases align to TRBD1. This CDR3 spans 15 amino acids. CDR1 is LGHNT, CDR2 FRNRAP, per germline. V dropped 2 bases and J dropped 4; count of bases not matched to a gene: 7. CDR3 sequence (DNA): TGTGCTAGTGGTTTGATGGGACAGCGGACCACTGAAGCTTTCTTT. It codes for CASGLMGQRTTEAFF.

V gene TRBV5-4 combines with J gene TRBJ2-5; 7 bases map to TRBD2. The junction had 8 bases not matched to a gene; V was cut back by 2 bases and J by 7 bases. The length of the CDR3 is 14 residues. The germline V gene has CDR1 SGHNT and CDR2 YYREEE (reference sequence). The CDR3 here is CASSFASGGRTQYF. Here the CDR3 DNA reads TGTGCCAGCAGCTTCGCATCCGGGGGGAGGACCCAGTACTTC.

The J gene is TRBJ2-2, the V gene TRBV4-1, with 8 bases aligning to TRBD1. This CDR3 spans 15 amino acids. Germline CDR1 and CDR2: MGHRA and YSYEKL. Unmatched junction bases numbered 7, after V lost 4 bases and J lost 6 bases. This CDR3 reads CASSPRTGKAGELFF. Here the CDR3 DNA reads TGCGCCAGCAGCCCGCGGACAGGGAAGGCCGGGGAGCTGTTTTTT.

V gene TRBV10-3 combines with J gene TRBJ2-5; 7 nucleotides match TRBD1. The CDR3 loop spans 13 amino acids. Germline-derived CDR1 and CDR2 are ENHRY and SYGVKD. V lost 7 bases and J lost 2; bases outside the gene matches: 4. CDR3 coding DNA: TGTGCCATCACTCCGGGACAGCAAGAGACCCAGTACTTC. This encodes CAITPGQQETQYF.

This chain links TRBV19 with TRBJ1-5, with 7 bases that match TRBD1. With V trimmed by 10 bases and J by 1 base, 10 bases remained unmatched. The CDR3 consists of 15 residues. Germline values: CDR1 LNHDA, CDR2 SQIVND (reference sequence). DNA of the CDR3: TGTGCCACCGAGGACAGGCCCTTAAGCAATCAGCCCCAGCATTTT. It codes for CATEDRPLSNQPQHF.

The V call is TRBV9, the J call TRBJ2-1; D ambiguous. This CDR3 has 13 residues. Trimming took 6 bases from V and 4 from J, leaving 11 bases between them. Germline-derived CDR1 and CDR2 are SGDLS and YYNGEE. The CDR3 spells CASTLVLYNEQFF. The CDR3 region has the DNA TGTGCCAGCACGCTAGTCCTGTACAATGAGCAGTTCTTC.

A word on this clone: In the same sample, other DNA sequences code for this CDR3. The chain links TRBV5-1 to TRBJ1-5, with 7 positions matching TRBD1. The V and J ends lost 0 bases and 3 bases, in that order; junction bases with no gene match: 3. Germline CDR1 SGHRS, CDR2 YFSETQ. The CDR3 is made up of 15 amino acids. The chain's CDR3 is CASSLGTGSNQPQHF. CDR3 sequence (DNA): TGCGCCAGCAGCTTGGGGACAGGTTCCAATCAGCCCCAGCATTTT. Variable domain in full (rest from reference TRBV5-1 and TRBJ1-5): KAGVTQTPRYLIKTRGQQVTLSCSPISGHRSVSWYQQTPGQGLQFLFEYFSETQRNKGNFPGRFSGRQFSNSRSEMNVSTLELGDSALYLCASSLGTGSNQPQHFGDGTRLSIL.

This clone has only one observation. This chain connects TRBV9 to TRBJ2-5; 7 bases are a match to TRBD2. The CDR3 consists of 14 residues. The germline CDR1 and CDR2 sequences are SGDLS and YYNGEE. V lost 8 bases to trimming and J lost 2 bases; unmatched junction nucleotides: 9. The DNA for the CDR3 is TGTGCCAGTGCTAGCGGACAACTGCAAGAGACCCAGTACTTC. It is translated as CASASGQLQETQYF.

This chain links TRBV18 with TRBJ1-2; 8 bases are shared with TRBD1. This CDR3 comprises 13 residues. CDR1 is KGHSH and CDR2 is LQKENI in the germline V gene. The J segment lost 7 bases and the V segment lost 3 bases, leaving 4 bases of the junction unmatched. CDR3 residues: CASSPGQGAGYTF. DNA of the CDR3: TGTGCCAGCTCACCCGGACAGGGCGCTGGCTACACCTTC.

This clone was seen only once. CDR3 loop: CASDSRAGETQYF. The CDR3 nucleotides are TGTGCCAGCGATTCGCGGGCGGGGGAGACCCAGTACTTC. V and J are TRBV2 and TRBJ2-5, with D possibly TRBD2 on 6 matching bases. The CDR3 covers 13 residues. V was shortened by 8 bases and J by 5 bases, with 15 bases between the two germline ends. In germline, CDR1 is SNHLY, CDR2 FYNNEI.

This clone was detected only once. The chain joins TRBV5-8 to TRBJ1-5, with a tentative D call TRBD1 (5 bases). Germline V CDR1 and CDR2: SGHTS, YDEGEE. Trimming stripped 0 bases from V and 7 bases from J, with 17 bases between. The CDR3 sequence is 16 residues long. CDR3 nucleotides: TGTGCCAGCAGCTTGGTTATAATAAGGGGAAGCCAGCCCCAGCATTTT. Translated: CASSLVIIRGSQPQHF.

This clone was seen more than once but under ten times. This sequence joins TRBV4-2 and TRBJ2-2; D may be TRBD2 (5 bases). The CDR3 has 18 residues. With 0 bases removed from V and 6 bases from J, the gap between germline ends came to 20 bases. The germline gives CDR1 LGHNA, CDR2 YNFKEQ. The CDR3 DNA reads TGTGCCAGCAGCCAAGATTTCCTGCTAGCAATGTATTCCGGGGAGCTGTTTTTT. It is translated as CASSQDFLLAMYSGELFF.

J is TRBJ2-3 and V is TRBV4-1; 10 bases are shared with TRBD1. This CDR3 spans 16 amino acids. The junction had 8 bases not matched to a gene; V was cut back by 4 bases and J by 4 bases. Germline assignment: CDR1 MGHRA and CDR2 YSYEKL. Here the CDR3 DNA reads TGCGCCAGCAGCCGCGGACAGGGGGGACTATCAGATACGCAGTATTTT. It specifies CASSRGQGGLSDTQYF.

The gene calls are TRBV7-8 and TRBJ1-2; D is possibly TRBD1 (6 bases). The V end was cut by 2 bases, the J end by 1 base, with 23 bases between. Germline V CDR1 and CDR2: SGHVS, FQNEAQ. The CDR3 is made up of 19 amino acids. The CDR3 DNA follows: TGTGCCAGCAGCTTACTTTGGTACGGGGACACGAAAAATAACTATGGCTACACCTTC. Its translation: CASSLLWYGDTKNNYGYTF. The full variable domain, its missing parts supplied by reference TRBV7-8 and TRBJ1-2, is GAGVSQSPRYKVAKRGQDVALRCDPISGHVSLFWYQQALGQGPEFLTYFQNEAQLDKSGLPSDRFFAERPEGSVSTLKIQRTQQEDSAVYLCASSLLWYGDTKNNYGYTFGSGTRLTVV.

The rearrangement joins TRBV4-1 to TRBJ1-4; possible D gene TRBD1, 5 bases. The CDR3 sequence is 14 residues long. The V gene's germline CDR1 is MGHRA and CDR2 YSYEKL. The ends were cut back, 4 bases at V and 8 bases at J, with 14 bases in the middle. The CDR3 DNA reads as TGCGCCAGCAGCCCTTTGTCAGGGCCCGAAAAACTGTTTTTT. It yields the protein CASSPLSGPEKLFF.

This clone was found a few times. The CDR3 sequence is CASSLAGSTNYGYTF. CDR3 DNA sequence: TGTGCCAGCAGTTTAGCAGGGTCCACTAACTATGGCTACACCTTC. This sequence joins TRBV28 and TRBJ1-2; maybe TRBD1 (5 bases). The CDR3 is 15 residues long. CDR1 MDHEN and CDR2 SYDVKM come from the germline V gene. The V gene lost 2 bases and the J gene lost 0 bases, with 10 bases spanning the gap.